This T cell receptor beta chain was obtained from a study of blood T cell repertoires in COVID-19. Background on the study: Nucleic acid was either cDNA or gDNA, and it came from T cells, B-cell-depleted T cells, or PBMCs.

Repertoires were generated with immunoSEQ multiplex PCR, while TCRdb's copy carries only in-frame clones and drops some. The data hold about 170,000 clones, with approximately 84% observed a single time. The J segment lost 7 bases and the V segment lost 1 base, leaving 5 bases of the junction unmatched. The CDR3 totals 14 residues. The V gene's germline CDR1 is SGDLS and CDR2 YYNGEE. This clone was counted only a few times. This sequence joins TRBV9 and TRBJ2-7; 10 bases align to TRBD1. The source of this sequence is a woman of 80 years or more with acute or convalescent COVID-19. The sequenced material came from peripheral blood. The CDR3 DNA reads TGTGCCAGCAGCGTAAGGGACAGGGGAATTGAGCAGTACTTC. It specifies CASSVRDRGIEQYF.